Sequencing of this T cell receptor beta chain was carried out in a study of cytomegalovirus exposure and HLA in healthy donors. Study as a whole: There were approximately 400 genotyped donors. Of these, 75% to 85% fell in the genetic ancestry cluster associated with self-reported Caucasian donors.

Details on this clone: The target antigen is unknown.

PCR employed 60 Vbeta and 13 Jbeta primers. Sequenced by immunoSEQ multiplex PCR; TCRdb stores in-frame clones only, minus some. The sample consists of more than 95,000 clones, around 68% of them appearing once. Study-level results: A later analysis revealed that TCR association rates differed between HLA loci, peaking at DRB1 and bottoming out at HLA-C. CMV serostatus was the only recorded immune exposure for donors. For most TCR sequences rarity was the rule, although some public TCRs occurred in many donors.

Germline CDR1 SQVTM, CDR2 ANQGSEA. Trimming pared 7 bases from V and 3 bases from J, leaving 9 bases between. The CDR3 spans 11 residues. Sequences were obtained from PBMCs. The J gene is TRBJ1-1, the V gene TRBV29-1; D is ambiguous. This sequence was found in a man aged 40-49 years in good health and CMV-seropositive. The CDR3 nucleotides read TGCAGCGGGCAGGTAGACACTGAAGCTTTCTTT. Translating gives CSGQVDTEAFF.